The next 5 T cell receptor beta chains were all read from a single sample in a study of cytomegalovirus exposure and HLA in healthy donors. The PCR employed 60 Vbeta primers together with 13 Jbeta primers. TCRdb's table, derived via immunoSEQ multiplex PCR, lists solely in-frame clones and lacks some. Of about 230,000 clones listed, 77% are singletons. The material sequenced was PBMCs. The receptor set was obtained from a woman aged 60-70 years in good health and CMV-seropositive.

The rearrangement links TRBV18 to TRBJ2-2; D is undetermined. The ends were cut back, 0 bases at V and 0 bases at J, with 8 bases in the middle. The CDR3 contains 16 residues. In germline, CDR1 is KGHSH, CDR2 LQKENI. DNA for the CDR3: TGTGCCAGCTCACCACCGGGCAGTTCGAACACCGGGGAGCTGTTTTTT. It encodes CASSPPGSSNTGELFF.

The CDR3 is CASSLLAGSLTDTQYF. The CDR3 region has the DNA TGCGCCAGCAGCTTATTAGCGGGAAGTTTAACAGATACGCAGTATTTT. The rearrangement uses TRBV5-1 and TRBJ2-3; TRBD2 matches 8 bases. The length of the CDR3 is 16 residues. V shed 2 bases and J 3 bases; nucleotides not matched to a gene: 8. In germline, CDR1 is SGHRS, CDR2 YFSETQ.

Concerning this clone: Other nucleotide sequences in the sample specify the same CDR3. V is TRBV4-1 and J is TRBJ2-7; no firm D call. V was clipped by 0 bases and J by 6 bases, with 15 bases between them. Germline V lookup: CDR1 MGHRA, CDR2 YSYEKL. CDR3 length: 15 residues. The CDR3 region is CASSQEPSGFSEQYF. CDR3 DNA sequence: TGCGCCAGCAGCCAAGAGCCCTCCGGGTTCAGCGAGCAGTACTTC.

Written as DNA, the CDR3 is TGTGCCACCATCGGGGACAGGGCAAAGGGCGAGCAGTACTTC. The encoded protein is CATIGDRAKGEQYF. The chain recombines TRBV19 with TRBJ2-7, with TRBD1 identical over 9 bases. V was clipped by 10 bases and J by 6 bases; unmatched bases: 13. The CDR3 loop spans 14 amino acids. Germline V gene data show CDR1 as LNHDA and CDR2 as SQIVND (reference sequence). The variable domain in full, with the rest retrieved from reference TRBV19 and TRBJ2-7, is DGGITQSPKYLFRKEGQNVTLSCEQNLNHDAMYWYRQDPGQGLRLIYYSQIVNDFQKGDIAEGYSVSREKKESFPLTVTSAQKNPTAFYLCATIGDRAKGEQYFGPGTRLTVT.

This chain joins TRBV5-4 and TRBJ1-6; a possible D gene is TRBD1 (6 bases). There are 14 residues in the CDR3. V was trimmed by 3 bases and J by 9 bases, leaving 13 bases between them. Germline CDR1 is SGHNT and CDR2 is YYREEE (reference sequence). The CDR3 DNA is TGTGCCAGCAGCTACAGGGAGCGGGGTTCACCCCTCCACTTT. It specifies CASSYRERGSPLHF.